The 9 T cell receptor beta chains given below trace back to one sample, sequenced in a study of T cell repertoires in cytomegalovirus infection (dated by TCRdb to about 2019). Their target antigens are unknown. The reads were generated on an Illumina HiSeq 1500. Using fastp at Q25 and MiXCR, TCRdb reprocessed the public reads and kept productive beta chains. One record per CDR3 amino acid sequence lists the most common genes and DNA. This sample comprises 55,000 to 70,000 distinct CDR3 sequences, 22% of them detected only once. Together, the top ten hold 79% of the sample. Sequencing was done on a sample of PBMCs, sequenced either directly or after in vitro stimulation (not recorded which). The receptors shown here come from a human donor in good health (CMV status not recorded). Some clones in this sample may be carry-over from other donors' samples.

V and J are TRBV4-3 and TRBJ2-7; D gene unclear. The CDR3 loop spans 15 amino acids. V dropped 0 bases and J dropped 5 bases, with 14 bases sitting between them. Germline-derived CDR1 and CDR2 are LGHNA and YSLEER. The CDR3 nucleotides are TGCGCCAGCAGCCAAGAGTCGTTTGTTTCAGACGAGCAGTACTTC. It encodes CASSQESFVSDEQYF.

The chain recombines TRBV27 with TRBJ2-3; no reliable D call. The CDR3 totals 14 residues. The germline gives CDR1 MNHEY, CDR2 SMNVEV (reference sequence). V was pared by 4 bases and J by 3 bases, with 11 bases between. Written as DNA, the CDR3 is TGTGCCAGCAGTTCACGAAAAAGTACAGATACGCAGTATTTT. This encodes CASSSRKSTDTQYF.

This clonotype showed up just once. The V call is TRBV20-1, the J call TRBJ2-5; TRBD2 matches 9 bases. The CDR3 runs to 15 residues. The germline V gene encodes CDR1 DFQATT and CDR2 SNEGSKA (reference sequence). The V and J ends lost 6 bases and 1 base, in that order; junction bases with no gene match: 9. The DNA for the CDR3 is TGCAGTGCCAAACCGACTAGCGGATTCCAAGAGACCCAGTACTTC. Amino acid sequence: CSAKPTSGFQETQYF.

This clonotype turned up a few times. The rearrangement joins TRBV7-8 to TRBJ1-1, with TRBD1 matching 7 bases. Trimming cost V 5 bases and J 7 bases; bases outside gene matches: 10. This CDR3 comprises 14 residues. CDR1 is SGHVS and CDR2 is FQNEAQ in the germline V gene. The CDR3 region is CASSPREGAIEAFF. The CDR3 region has the DNA TGTGCCAGCAGCCCCCGGGAGGGGGCTATTGAAGCTTTCTTT. The full variable domain, in which reference TRBV7-8 and TRBJ1-1 provide the parts outside the CDR3, is GAGVSQSPRYKVAKRGQDVALRCDPISGHVSLFWYQQALGQGPEFLTYFQNEAQLDKSGLPSDRFFAERPEGSVSTLKIQRTQQEDSAVYLCASSPREGAIEAFFGQGTRLTVV.

This clonotype was seen a few times. The chain combines TRBV29-1 with TRBJ2-4; TRBD2 agrees at 11 bases. There are 16 residues in the CDR3. J lost 0 bases, V lost 6 bases, and 7 bases had no gene match. Germline-derived CDR1 and CDR2 are SQVTM and ANQGSEA. The CDR3 bases are TGCAGCGTGTGGACTAGCGGGTCGCTAGCCAAAAACATTCAGTACTTC. This encodes CSVWTSGSLAKNIQYF.

This clonotype was picked up a small number of times. The chain has TRBV11-3 and TRBJ1-1, with D unresolved. Germline CDR1 and CDR2: SGHNT and YENEEA. V was pared by 2 bases and J by 8 bases, with 12 bases between. The CDR3 is 13 amino acids. CDR3 bases: TGTGCCAGCAGCTTACACTCGGTAAGGGAAGCTTTCTTT. This sequence encodes CASSLHSVREAFF.

The rearrangement joins TRBV6-5 to TRBJ1-1; tentative D call: TRBD1 (6 bases). This CDR3 comprises 16 residues. V lost 6 bases, J lost 7 bases, and 24 bases lay in between. Germline CDR1 is MNHEY and CDR2 is SVGAGI. DNA for the CDR3: TGTGCCAGCAGGCGCTTCGCGTCAGGGGTGGATGATGAAGCTTTCTTT. The encoded protein is CASRRFASGVDDEAFF.

The chain has TRBV28 and TRBJ1-4; TRBD1 is a possible D gene (6 bases). Germline V gene data show CDR1 as MDHEN and CDR2 as SYDVKM. The V gene lost 5 bases and the J gene lost 3 bases, with 13 bases spanning the gap. The CDR3 is made up of 15 amino acids. CDR3 sequence (DNA): TGTGCCAGCAGTACCTGGACAGAACCTAATGAAAAACTGTTTTTT. This gives the protein CASSTWTEPNEKLFF. Combining the CDR3 with reference TRBV28 and TRBJ1-4 gives the whole variable domain DVKVTQSSRYLVKRTGEKVFLECVQDMDHENMFWYRQDPGLGLRLIYFSYDVKMKEKGDIPEGYSVSREKKERFSLILESASTNQTSMYLCASSTWTEPNEKLFFGSGTQLSVL.

The chain is built from TRBV9 and TRBJ2-2, with D unresolved. This CDR3 spans 11 amino acids. Trimming shortened V by 7 bases and J by 3 bases, and 4 bases separated the two germline ends. From germline, CDR1 is SGDLS and CDR2 YYNGEE. The CDR3 protein is CASGDTGELFF. The CDR3 region has the DNA TGTGCCAGCGGGGACACCGGGGAGCTGTTTTTT.